Presented here are 31 T cell receptor beta chains from one specimen sequenced in a study of T cells in localized non-small cell lung cancer. Method: immunoSEQ multiplex PCR; TCRdb's copy keeps in-frame clones and lacks some. The sample lists some 64,000 clones, roughly 79% occurring once. Sequencing was performed on PBMCs, taken before any cancer treatment. Receptors originate from a man aged 35-75 years with stage II lung adenocarcinoma.

In regard to this clone: Other nucleotide sequences from this sample produce the same CDR3. The chain joins TRBV7-2 to TRBJ2-5; D not certain. The CDR3 covers 13 residues. Trimming took off 3 bases at V and 5 bases at J, with 10 bases between the two ends. Germline assignment: CDR1 SGHTA and CDR2 FQGNSA. CDR3 protein: CASSLGSRETQYF. The CDR3 DNA is TGTGCCAGCAGCTTGGGATCCCGGGAGACCCAGTACTTC.

The rearrangement uses TRBV15 and TRBJ1-2; the D is unclear. V lost 0 bases, J lost 2 bases, and 10 bases lay in between. CDR1 and CDR2 from the germline V gene are LNHNV and YYDKDF (reference sequence). The CDR3 is made up of 15 amino acids. CDR3 loop: CATSRDIGSNYGYTF. In DNA form, the CDR3 reads TGTGCCACCAGCAGAGATATTGGGTCCAACTATGGCTACACCTTC.

The J gene is TRBJ1-6, the V gene TRBV6-4; no clear D gene. The CDR3 consists of 14 residues. V gave up 6 bases and J gave up 6 bases, with 12 bases separating them. CDR1 and CDR2 (germline): MRHNA, SNTAGT. The CDR3 sequence: CASSPNGLNSPLHF. In DNA form, the CDR3 reads TGTGCCAGCAGCCCTAACGGACTTAATTCACCCCTCCACTTT.

This chain joins TRBV9 and TRBJ2-3; 9 bases fit TRBD1. V dropped 3 bases and J dropped 2; count of bases not matched to a gene: 10. Germline-derived CDR1 and CDR2 are SGDLS and YYNGEE. The CDR3 consists of 17 residues. CDR3 amino acids: CASSAALTGGFTDTQYF. CDR3 bases: TGTGCCAGCAGCGCCGCCCTGACAGGGGGGTTCACAGATACGCAGTATTTT.

This chain joins TRBV6-1 and TRBJ1-5; D might be TRBD1 (5 bases). The V gene's germline CDR1 is MNHNS and CDR2 SASEGT. Trimming shortened V by 7 bases and J by 1 base, and 14 bases separated the two germline ends. The CDR3 consists of 15 residues. The CDR3 protein is CASTGDWGSNQPQHF. Written as DNA, the CDR3 is TGTGCCAGCACGGGCGATTGGGGGAGCAATCAGCCCCAGCATTTT.

The V call is TRBV4-1, the J call TRBJ1-5; D not resolved. The CDR3 loop spans 16 amino acids. V was shortened by 2 bases and J by 0 bases, with 11 bases between the two germline ends. From germline, CDR1 is MGHRA and CDR2 YSYEKL. The CDR3 spells CASSQFDTYSNQPQHF. The CDR3 bases are TGCGCCAGCAGCCAATTCGACACGTATAGCAATCAGCCCCAGCATTTT.

The J gene is TRBJ1-3, the V gene TRBV5-4; TRBD1 is a possible D gene (5 bases). The CDR3 is 16 amino acids. Per germline, CDR1 SGHNT and CDR2 YYREEE (reference sequence). V was clipped by 4 bases and J by 2 bases, with 16 bases between them. Here the CDR3 DNA reads TGTGCCAGCAGCCGAGGAGGAGGGGTGGCTGGAAACACCATATATTTT. Translated, it gives CASSRGGGVAGNTIYF.

The V call is TRBV30, the J call TRBJ1-5, with a weak D call TRBD1 (5 bases). V was clipped by 2 bases and J by 3 bases, with 23 bases between them. Germline-derived CDR1 and CDR2 are GTSNPN and SVGIG (reference sequence). This CDR3 contains 18 residues. The CDR3 DNA reads TGTGCCTGGAGTAGCGACAGCTTGGCAAGCGGACTCAATCAGCCCCAGCATTTT. Translating it yields CAWSSDSLASGLNQPQHF.

The chain recombines TRBV10-3 with TRBJ1-4, with 10 bases identical to TRBD1. The CDR3 spans 12 residues. Trimming took 8 bases from V and 7 from J; bases not matched to a gene: 1. Germline CDR1 and CDR2: ENHRY and SYGVKD. The CDR3: CAIGDRGEKLFF. CDR3 in DNA: TGTGCCATCGGGGACAGGGGTGAAAAACTGTTTTTT.

The rearrangement uses TRBV23-1 and TRBJ1-5; D ambiguous. TRBV23-1 is filed as an ORF, its function uncertain. V lost 0 bases and J lost 7, with 16 bases in between. This CDR3 has 16 residues. The CDR3 nucleotides are TGCGCCAGCAGTCAATCAGGGCCCCCTTCCAGACAGCCCCAGCATTTT. This gives the protein CASSQSGPPSRQPQHF.

The chain is built from TRBV7-8 and TRBJ2-2; D gene ambiguous. Germline-derived CDR1 and CDR2 are SGHVS and FQNEAQ. V lost 1 base to trimming and J lost 2 bases, with 8 bases between them. The CDR3 length is 15 residues. CDR3: CASSLENGNTGELFF. The CDR3 DNA reads as TGTGCCAGCAGCTTAGAGAATGGTAACACCGGGGAGCTGTTTTTT.

This chain connects TRBV7-9 to TRBJ2-7; TRBD2 aligns across 7 bases. Looked up from germline, CDR1 is SEHNR and CDR2 is FQNEAQ (reference sequence). The CDR3 spans 13 residues. V gave up 8 bases and J gave up 5 bases; unmatched junction bases: 9. CDR3 residues: CASGGGWRDEQYF. In nucleotides, the CDR3 is TGTGCCAGCGGCGGGGGATGGAGGGACGAGCAGTACTTC.

In this sample, this clone turned up a few times. The CDR3 region is CASTGLAANTGELFF. The CDR3 DNA sequence: TGTGCCAGCACCGGACTAGCGGCGAACACCGGGGAGCTGTTTTTT. The chain combines TRBV6-1 with TRBJ2-2; 10 positions match TRBD2. Germline CDR1 reads MNHNS; CDR2 reads SASEGT. Germline trimming cut 7 bases from V and 0 bases from J; bases unmatched to any gene: 2. The CDR3 length is 15 residues.

This sequence joins TRBV21-1 and TRBJ2-7; whether TRBD1, the table's D call, matches the DNA was not checked. TRBV21-1 is an annotated pseudogene. The CDR3 sequence is 16 residues long. The CDR3 coding sequence is TGTGCCAGCAGCAACTCGAGTGAGAAGGGGACCTACGAGCAGTACTTC. It yields the protein CASSNSSEKGTYEQYF.

The chain combines TRBV9 with TRBJ2-6; a weak D match, TRBD1 (6 bases). The CDR3 totals 15 residues. Germline V CDR1 and CDR2: SGDLS, YYNGEE. The germline V and J ends were trimmed by 6 bases and 0 bases, with 10 bases remaining between them. The CDR3 region has the DNA TGTGCCAGCATACAGACAGGCTCTGGGGCCAACGTCCTGACTTTC. It yields the protein CASIQTGSGANVLTF.

The rearrangement uses TRBV6-4 and TRBJ2-6; 9 bases match TRBD1. The germline V gene has CDR1 MRHNA and CDR2 SNTAGT. CDR3 size: 19 residues. The ends lost 6 bases at V and 2 bases at J; junction bases unmatched: 14. CDR3 nucleotides: TGTGCCAGCAGGGCCCCGGGACAGGGACATTTACCTGGGGCCAACGTCCTGACTTTC. It yields the protein CASRAPGQGHLPGANVLTF.

The chain recombines TRBV6-4 with TRBJ1-1, with 7 bases aligning to TRBD1. Germline V lookup: CDR1 MRHNA, CDR2 SNTAGT. This CDR3 is 14 amino acids long. The trim removed 6 bases at V and 4 bases at J, leaving 8 bases unmatched. The CDR3 protein is CASSPSGQATEAFF. CDR3 DNA sequence: TGTGCCAGCAGCCCCTCTGGACAGGCCACTGAAGCTTTCTTT.

The genes are TRBV11-2 and TRBJ2-5; 9 nucleotides match TRBD2. This CDR3 spans 14 amino acids. The germline gives CDR1 SGHAT, CDR2 FQNNGV. After removal of 4 bases from V and 1 base from J, the junction contained 1 base not matched to a gene. The CDR3 reads CASSSLAGQETQYF. CDR3 bases: TGTGCCAGCAGCTCACTAGCGGGCCAAGAGACCCAGTACTTC. Full variable domain (outside the CDR3, taken from reference TRBV11-2 and TRBJ2-5): EAGVAQSPRYKIIEKRQSVAFWCNPISGHATLYWYQQILGQGPKLLIQFQNNGVVDDSQLPKDRFSAERLKGVDSTLKIQPAKLEDSAVYLCASSSLAGQETQYFGPGTRLLVL.

V usage is TRBV5-1 and J usage is TRBJ2-2; TRBD1 aligns across 8 bases. The germline CDR1 and CDR2 sequences are SGHRS and YFSETQ. V was clipped by 2 bases and J by 5 bases; unmatched bases: 5. The CDR3 is made up of 15 amino acids. The CDR3 DNA is TGCGCCAGCAGCTTTGGCGGACAGGGTACCGGGGAGCTGTTTTTT. Its translation: CASSFGGQGTGELFF.

The chain carries TRBV7-9 and TRBJ2-7; D is ambiguous. In germline, CDR1 is SEHNR, CDR2 FQNEAQ (reference sequence). The CDR3 sequence is 11 residues long. V gave up 1 base and J gave up 6 bases, with 4 bases separating them. The CDR3 region is CASSLVSEQYF. The DNA of the CDR3 is TGTGCCAGCAGCTTAGTCTCCGAGCAGTACTTC.

The chain carries TRBV5-1 and TRBJ2-3, with TRBD2 identical over 9 bases. V lost 4 bases and J lost 0; bases outside the gene matches: 3. The germline V gene encodes CDR1 SGHRS and CDR2 YFSETQ. There are 15 residues in the CDR3. CDR3 region: CASSLSGRSTDTQYF. CDR3 sequence (DNA): TGCGCCAGCAGCCTTAGCGGGAGAAGCACAGATACGCAGTATTTT.

Written as DNA, the CDR3 is TGTGCCTGGAGTGTAGTAGCTAGCGGGAGGTGGCAAGAGACCCAGTACTTC. It yields the protein CAWSVVASGRWQETQYF. The J gene is TRBJ2-5, the V gene TRBV30; TRBD2 matches 11 bases. This CDR3 has 17 residues. The germline CDR1 and CDR2 sequences are GTSNPN and SVGIG (reference sequence). J was trimmed by 2 bases and V by 0 bases; bases with no gene match: 8.

The chain employs TRBV5-1 and TRBJ1-5; perhaps TRBD1 as D (5 bases). CDR1 and CDR2 from the germline V gene are SGHRS and YFSETQ. Between the trimmed V and J ends, which lost 2 bases and 2 bases, there was a span of 8 bases. The CDR3 length is 14 residues. CDR3 in amino acids: CASSFDSRNQPQHF. The CDR3 DNA reads as TGCGCCAGCAGCTTCGACAGTCGCAATCAGCCCCAGCATTTT.

The V gene is TRBV14, the J gene TRBJ2-3, with D unclear. The CDR3 extends over 14 amino acids. CDR1 is SGHDN, CDR2 FVKESK, per germline. V was shortened by 2 bases and J by 2 bases, with 8 bases between the two germline ends. Written as DNA, the CDR3 is TGTGCCAGCAGCCAATACTCCCTCACAGATACGCAGTATTTT. Protein sequence: CASSQYSLTDTQYF.

The chain uses TRBV4-2 and TRBJ2-3, with 12 bases matching TRBD1. The J segment lost 6 bases and the V segment lost 11 bases, leaving 6 bases of the junction unmatched. Per the germline V gene, CDR1 is LGHNA and CDR2 is YNFKEQ. The CDR3 runs 13 residues. The CDR3 here is CAAGTGGEDTQYF. The CDR3 DNA sequence: TGTGCCGCCGGGACAGGGGGCGAGGATACGCAGTATTTT.

The genes are TRBV29-1 and TRBJ1-2; 9 nucleotides align to TRBD1. CDR3 length: 15 amino acids. Germline V gene sequence: CDR1 SQVTM, CDR2 ANQGSEA. The V gene end was trimmed by 5 bases and the J gene end by 0 bases; junction bases not matched to a gene: 7. The CDR3 DNA reads as TGCAGCGTTCCCCCCCGGGACAGGGCTAACTATGGCTACACCTTC. This gives the protein CSVPPRDRANYGYTF.

The CDR3 bases are TGTGCCAGCAGCGTAGTGGGGGAGTTAGCCTACAATGAGCAGTTCTTC. Translated, it gives CASSVVGELAYNEQFF. The chain employs TRBV9 and TRBJ2-1; tentatively, D is TRBD1 or TRBD2 (5 bases each). Germline-derived CDR1 and CDR2 are SGDLS and YYNGEE. CDR3 size: 16 residues. Trimming removed 0 bases from V and 2 bases from J, with 12 bases in between.

The chain recombines TRBV6-6 with TRBJ2-7, with 7 nucleotides matching TRBD2. Germline CDR1 and CDR2: MNHNY and SVGAGI (reference sequence). CDR3 size: 15 residues. Germline trimming cut 6 bases from V and 3 bases from J; bases unmatched to any gene: 11. The CDR3, as DNA: TGTGCCAGCAGCCCCGGGGCTAGCGGTCTCTACGAGCAGTACTTC. Encoded protein: CASSPGASGLYEQYF.

This rearrangement joins TRBV5-1 to TRBJ1-5, with TRBD1 as a possible D gene (5 bases). V lost 0 bases to trimming and J lost 7 bases, with 17 bases between them. The CDR3 spans 16 residues. CDR1 and CDR2 (germline): SGHRS, YFSETQ. The CDR3 region is CASSLGGAGLGQPQHF. The DNA of the CDR3 is TGCGCCAGCAGCTTGGGAGGGGCAGGGTTAGGGCAGCCCCAGCATTTT.

The rearrangement uses TRBV9 and TRBJ2-5; 9 bases agree with TRBD2. The V and J ends lost 1 base and 4 bases, in that order; junction bases with no gene match: 5. This CDR3 is built from 15 residues. CDR1 and CDR2 from the germline V gene are SGDLS and YYNGEE. The CDR3 loop reads CASSVRAGGSETQYF. CDR3 DNA: TGTGCCAGCAGCGTACGAGCGGGAGGATCAGAGACCCAGTACTTC. Drawing the rest from reference TRBV9 and TRBJ2-5, the complete variable domain is DSGVTQTPKHLITATGQRVTLRCSPRSGDLSVYWYQQSLDQGLQFLIQYYNGEERAKGNILERFSAQQFPDLHSELNLSSLELGDSALYFCASSVRAGGSETQYFGPGTRLLVL.

This clone occurred a few times. The chain is built from TRBV19 and TRBJ2-1, with D maybe TRBD2 (6 bases). The CDR3 spans 17 residues. Germline V gene data show CDR1 as LNHDA and CDR2 as SQIVND (reference sequence). With 6 bases removed from V and 0 bases from J, the gap between germline ends came to 18 bases. CDR3: CASSDVPGDSSYNEQFF. The CDR3 DNA is TGTGCCAGTAGCGACGTACCGGGAGACAGCTCCTACAATGAGCAGTTCTTC. Full variable domain (outside the CDR3, taken from reference TRBV19 and TRBJ2-1): DGGITQSPKYLFRKEGQNVTLSCEQNLNHDAMYWYRQDPGQGLRLIYYSQIVNDFQKGDIAEGYSVSREKKESFPLTVTSAQKNPTAFYLCASSDVPGDSSYNEQFFGPGTRLTVL.